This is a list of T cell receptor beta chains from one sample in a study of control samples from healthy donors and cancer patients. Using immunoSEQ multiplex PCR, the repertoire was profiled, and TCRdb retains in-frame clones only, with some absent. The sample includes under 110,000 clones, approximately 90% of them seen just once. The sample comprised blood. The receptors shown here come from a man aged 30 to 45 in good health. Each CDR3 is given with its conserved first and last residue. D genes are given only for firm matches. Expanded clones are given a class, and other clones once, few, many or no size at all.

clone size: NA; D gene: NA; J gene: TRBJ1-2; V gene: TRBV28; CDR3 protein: CASNTRWRGVYTF; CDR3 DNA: TGTGCCAGCAACACCCGCTGGCGGGGTGTCTACACCTTC
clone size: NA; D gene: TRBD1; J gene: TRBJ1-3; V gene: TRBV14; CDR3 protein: CASSWGQGAKGNTIYF; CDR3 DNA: TGTGCCAGCAGCTGGGGACAGGGGGCGAAAGGAAACACCATATATTTT
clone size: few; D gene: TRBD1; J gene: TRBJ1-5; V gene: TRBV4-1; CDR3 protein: CASSQEQGANQPQHF; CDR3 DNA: TGCGCCAGCAGCCAAGAACAGGGGGCGAATCAGCCCCAGCATTTT
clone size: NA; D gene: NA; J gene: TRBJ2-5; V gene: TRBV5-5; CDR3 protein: CASSLAAQGWETQYF; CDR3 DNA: TGTGCCAGCAGCTTGGCTGCCCAGGGCTGGGAGACCCAGTACTTC
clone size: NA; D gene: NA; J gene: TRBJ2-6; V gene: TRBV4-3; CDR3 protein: CASSQELSSGANVLTF; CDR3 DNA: TGCGCCAGCAGCCAAGAACTCTCCTCTGGGGCCAACGTCCTGACTTTC
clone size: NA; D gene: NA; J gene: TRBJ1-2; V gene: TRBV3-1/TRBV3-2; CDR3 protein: CASSQRIQSQSSYGYTF; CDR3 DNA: TGTGCCAGCAGCCAACGCATACAGTCACAAAGCTCATATGGCTACACCTTC
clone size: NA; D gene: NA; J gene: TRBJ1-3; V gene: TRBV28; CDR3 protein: CASSFPSSGNTIYF; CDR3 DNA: TGTGCCAGCAGTTTTCCAAGCTCTGGAAACACCATATATTTT
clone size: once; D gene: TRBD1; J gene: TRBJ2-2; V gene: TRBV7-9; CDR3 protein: CASGGQGVVGGELFF; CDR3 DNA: TGTGCCAGCGGGGGACAGGGCGTCGTTGGCGGGGAGCTGTTTTTT
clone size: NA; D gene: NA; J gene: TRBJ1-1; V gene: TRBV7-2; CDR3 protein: CASSLHPASETFF; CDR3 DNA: TGTGCCAGCAGCTTGCACCCCGCCTCGGAGACTTTCTTT
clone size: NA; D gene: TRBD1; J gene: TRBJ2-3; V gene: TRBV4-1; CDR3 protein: CASSQVPGQGRGTDTQYF; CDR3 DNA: TGCGCCAGCAGCCAAGTACCGGGACAGGGAAGAGGCACAGATACGCAGTATTTT
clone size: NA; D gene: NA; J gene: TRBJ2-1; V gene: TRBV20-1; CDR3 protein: CSASPAGNYNEQFF; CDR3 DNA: TGCAGTGCTAGTCCCGCGGGAAACTACAATGAGCAGTTCTTC
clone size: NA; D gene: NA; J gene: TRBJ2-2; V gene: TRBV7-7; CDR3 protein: CASSPWSSTRGTGELFF; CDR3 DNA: TGTGCCAGCAGCCCTTGGTCCTCAACACGTGGCACCGGGGAGCTGTTTTTT
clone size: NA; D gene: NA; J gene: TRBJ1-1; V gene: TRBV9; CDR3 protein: CASSVVLGEAFF; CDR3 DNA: TGTGCCAGCAGCGTAGTTCTAGGTGAAGCTTTCTTT
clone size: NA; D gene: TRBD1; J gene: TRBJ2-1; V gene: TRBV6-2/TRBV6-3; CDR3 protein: CASSDRDRATNEQFF; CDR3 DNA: TGTGCCAGCAGTGACCGGGACAGGGCGACCAATGAGCAGTTCTTC
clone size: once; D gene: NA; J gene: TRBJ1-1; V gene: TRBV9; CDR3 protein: CASSVEGDTEAFF; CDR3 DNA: TGTGCCAGCAGCGTAGAGGGGGACACTGAAGCTTTCTTT
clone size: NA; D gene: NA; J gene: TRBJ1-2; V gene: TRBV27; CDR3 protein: CASTRPGNYGYTF; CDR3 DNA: TGTGCCAGCACGAGACCAGGGAACTATGGCTACACCTTC
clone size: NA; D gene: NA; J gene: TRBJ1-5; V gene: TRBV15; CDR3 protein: CATSRVHSNQPQHF; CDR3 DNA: TGTGCCACCAGCAGAGTTCATAGCAATCAGCCCCAGCATTTT
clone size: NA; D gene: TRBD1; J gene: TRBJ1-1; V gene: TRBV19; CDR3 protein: CASSLRSGTGYTEAFF; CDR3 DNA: TGTGCCAGTAGTCTACGATCCGGGACAGGGTACACTGAAGCTTTCTTT
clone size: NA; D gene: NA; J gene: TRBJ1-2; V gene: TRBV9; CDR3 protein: CASSGAYLTF; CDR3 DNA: TGTGCCAGCAGCGGTGCCTATCTTACCTTC
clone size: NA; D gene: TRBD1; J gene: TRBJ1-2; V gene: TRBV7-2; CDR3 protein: CASSLKGQGAGYTF; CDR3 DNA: TGTGCCAGCAGCTTGAAGGGACAGGGGGCTGGCTACACCTTC
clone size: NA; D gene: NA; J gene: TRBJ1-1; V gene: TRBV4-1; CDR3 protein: CASSHTTVNTEAFF; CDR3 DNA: TGCGCCAGCAGCCACACGACAGTGAACACTGAAGCTTTCTTT
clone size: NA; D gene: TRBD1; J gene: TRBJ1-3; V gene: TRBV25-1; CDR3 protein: CASSLGEGAISGNTIYF; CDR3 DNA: TGTGCCAGCAGTTTGGGAGAGGGGGCTATCTCTGGAAACACCATATATTTT
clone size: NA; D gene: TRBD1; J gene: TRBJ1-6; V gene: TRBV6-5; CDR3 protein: CASSTGQSNNSPLHF; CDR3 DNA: TGTGCCAGCAGTACGGGACAGTCTAACAATTCACCCCTCCACTTT
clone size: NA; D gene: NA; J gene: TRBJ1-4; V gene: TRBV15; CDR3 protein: CATSRDLGGSEKLFF; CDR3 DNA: TGTGCCACCAGCAGAGATCTGGGGGGAAGTGAAAAACTGTTTTTT
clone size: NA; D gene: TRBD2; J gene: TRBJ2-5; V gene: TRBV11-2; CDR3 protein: CASSSPRGGRAILETQYF; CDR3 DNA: TGTGCCAGCAGCTCCCCTCGGGGCGGGAGGGCCATATTGGAGACCCAGTACTTC
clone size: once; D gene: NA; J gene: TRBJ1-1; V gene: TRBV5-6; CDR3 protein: CASSFEITGTEAFF; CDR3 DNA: TGTGCCAGCAGCTTCGAGATAACAGGCACTGAAGCTTTCTTT
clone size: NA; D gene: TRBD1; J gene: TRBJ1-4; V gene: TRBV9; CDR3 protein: CASSLTGAYYEKLFF; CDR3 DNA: TGTGCCAGCAGCCTAACAGGGGCCTATTATGAAAAACTGTTTTTT
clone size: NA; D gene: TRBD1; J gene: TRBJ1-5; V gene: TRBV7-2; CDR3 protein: CASSSQASPGGGQPQHF; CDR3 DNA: TGTGCCAGCAGCTCCCAAGCTTCCCCAGGGGGTGGTCAGCCCCAGCATTTT
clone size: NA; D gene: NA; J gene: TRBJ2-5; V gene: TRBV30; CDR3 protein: CAWRVAETQYF; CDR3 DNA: TGTGCCTGGAGAGTAGCGGAGACCCAGTACTTC
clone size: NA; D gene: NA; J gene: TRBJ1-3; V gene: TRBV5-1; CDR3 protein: CASSLEDSRNTIYF; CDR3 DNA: TGCGCCAGCAGCTTGGAGGACAGCCGAAACACCATATATTTT
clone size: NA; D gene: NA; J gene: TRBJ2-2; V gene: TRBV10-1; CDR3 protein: CASSTQGSTGELFF; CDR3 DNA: TGCGCCAGTTCTACACAGGGAAGCACCGGGGAGCTGTTTTTT
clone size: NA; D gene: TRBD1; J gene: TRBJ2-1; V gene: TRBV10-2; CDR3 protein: CASARWGPGQGVHEQFF; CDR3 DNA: TGCGCCAGCGCCCGCTGGGGGCCGGGACAGGGGGTCCATGAGCAGTTCTTC
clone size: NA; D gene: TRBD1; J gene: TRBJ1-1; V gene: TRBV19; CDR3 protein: CASSIGETGQEDTEAFF; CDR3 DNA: TGTGCCAGTAGTATAGGGGAGACGGGACAGGAGGACACTGAAGCTTTCTTT
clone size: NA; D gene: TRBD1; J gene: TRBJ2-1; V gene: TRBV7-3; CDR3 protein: CASSTRPLTGANNEQFF; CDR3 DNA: TGTGCCAGCAGCACTCGACCCCTGACAGGGGCCAACAATGAGCAGTTCTTC
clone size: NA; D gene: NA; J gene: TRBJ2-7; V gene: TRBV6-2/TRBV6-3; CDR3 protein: CASSYGNTYEQYF; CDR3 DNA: TGTGCCAGCAGTTATGGGAACACCTACGAGCAGTACTTC
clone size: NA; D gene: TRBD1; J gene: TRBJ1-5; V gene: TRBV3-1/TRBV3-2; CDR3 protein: CASSQETGGSNSNQPQHF; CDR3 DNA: TGTGCCAGCAGCCAAGAAACAGGGGGAAGTAATAGCAATCAGCCCCAGCATTTT
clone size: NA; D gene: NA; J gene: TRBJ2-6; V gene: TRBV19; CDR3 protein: CASSNRDLALPGANVLTF; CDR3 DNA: TGTGCCAGTAGTAACCGGGACCTGGCGCTCCCTGGGGCCAACGTCCTGACTTTC
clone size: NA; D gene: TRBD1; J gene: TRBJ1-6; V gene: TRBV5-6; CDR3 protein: CASSARDRVSPLHF; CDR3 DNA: TGTGCCAGCAGCGCAAGGGACAGGGTCTCACCCCTCCACTTT
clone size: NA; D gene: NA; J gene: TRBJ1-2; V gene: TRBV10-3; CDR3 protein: CAISAIGSYGYTF; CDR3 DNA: TGTGCCATCAGTGCTATCGGCAGCTATGGCTACACCTTC
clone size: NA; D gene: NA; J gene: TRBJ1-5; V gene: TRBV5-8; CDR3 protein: CASSLVRGQPQHF; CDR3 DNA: TGTGCCAGCAGCTTGGTTAGGGGTCAGCCCCAGCATTTT